The rows below give T cell receptor beta chains drawn from one sample of a study of post-analysis software for immune sequencing data. TCRdb independently ran MiXCR on the PCR reads; one entry per CDR3 protein. Of roughly 400,000 distinct CDR3 sequences listed, roughly 40% are singletons. Sequencing was carried out using blood. Receptors were obtained from a girl aged 2 to 9 with multiple sclerosis. The CDR3 runs from the conserved cysteine through the conserved F or W. The order of the fields is J gene, V gene, clone size, D gene, CDR3 DNA, CDR3 protein. D genes are given only for firm matches. The size of a clone is reported for some rows only, either as once, few or many, or as a class for expanded clones.

>TRBJ2-3|TRBV29-1|NA|NA
TGCAGCGTCAAAGTAGAGGGAAGAGATACGCAGTATTTT
CSVKVEGRDTQYF
>TRBJ2-1|TRBV28|NA|NA
TGTGCCAGCAGTACTACAGCCTACAATGGGCAGTTCTTC
CASSTTAYNGQFF
>TRBJ2-7|TRBV18|few|NA
TGTGCCAGCTCACCACCTTGGGGGCTCTACGAGCAGTACTTC
CASSPPWGLYEQYF
>TRBJ1-1|TRBV15|few|NA
TGTGCCACCAGCAGAGAGACCCCCAATGTTGAAGCTTTCTTT
CATSRETPNVEAFF
>TRBJ1-1|TRBV6-5|few|TRBD1
TGTGCCAGCAGTTATGAGGGGGCAACTGAAGCTTTCTTT
CASSYEGATEAFF
>TRBJ2-1|TRBV20-1|NA|NA
TGCAGTGCACGCCGGGACTGGCTATACAATGAGCAGTTCTTC
CSARRDWLYNEQFF
>TRBJ2-7|TRBV4-1|NA|TRBD2
TGCGCCAGCAGCCAAGAGCCTAGCGGGGGGGTGTACGAGCAGTACTTC
CASSQEPSGGVYEQYF
>TRBJ2-1|TRBV28|many|TRBD1
TGTGCCAGCAGTCTCGGACAGGGGTCTGAGCAGTTCTTC
CASSLGQGSEQFF
>TRBJ2-5|TRBV10-3|NA|NA
TGTGCCATCAGTGAATTTTGGGCGGCGGGGGAGACCCAGTACTTC
CAISEFWAAGETQYF
>TRBJ1-2|TRBV28|NA|NA
TGTGCCAGCAGTTTATCGCAACGGACGGAAATATATGGCTACACCTTC
CASSLSQRTEIYGYTF
>TRBJ1-1|TRBV20-1|NA|TRBD1
TGCAGTGCAAACCGGGACAGGGGTTGTACTGAAGCTTTCTTT
CSANRDRGCTEAFF
>TRBJ1-4|TRBV28|NA|NA
TGTGCCAGCATTGGGTCCGATAGGGTGGTAGATGAAAAACTGTTTTTT
CASIGSDRVVDEKLFF
>TRBJ2-1|TRBV7-2|many|NA
TGTGCCAGCAGCTTATACCCCGGGACTCACTCTTACAATGAGCAGTTCTTC
CASSLYPGTHSYNEQFF
>TRBJ1-2|TRBV6-1|few|TRBD1
TGTGCCAGCAGTTCCCGTGTAAAGGGGGCGGGAGGCTACACCTTC
CASSSRVKGAGGYTF
>TRBJ2-1|TRBV10-3|NA|TRBD2
TGTGCCATCAGTGAGTCGGGGGTAGCGGGATTCTATGAGCAGTTCTTC
CAISESGVAGFYEQFF
>TRBJ2-7|TRBV6-6|NA|NA
TGTGCCAGCAGTCAACAGATCTACGAGCAGTACTTC
CASSQQIYEQYF
>TRBJ2-5|TRBV12-3/TRBV12-4|many|NA
TGTGCCAGCAGTTTTGGAGAGACCCAGTACTTC
CASSFGETQYF
>TRBJ2-1|TRBV25-1|few|NA
TGTGCCAGCAGTGAGGTTGAATACAATGAGCAGTTCTTC
CASSEVEYNEQFF
>TRBJ2-1|TRBV29-1|few|TRBD2
TGCAGCGTTCCAAAAATAAGGACTAGCGGGGGCTACAATGAGCAGTTCTTC
CSVPKIRTSGGYNEQFF
>TRBJ1-2|TRBV20-1|NA|NA
TGCAGTGCTAGAGGGACGGACAGCCCGTATGGCTACACCTTC
CSARGTDSPYGYTF
>TRBJ1-5|TRBV12-5|NA|TRBD1
TGTGCTAGTGGTTTGCCCGGGGGACAGGGGGTCTATGGCAATCAGCCCCAGCATTTT
CASGLPGGQGVYGNQPQHF
>TRBJ2-7|TRBV27|few|NA
TGTGCCAGCAGTTTCCGAGCGGAGGGCTCCTACGAGCAGTACTTC
CASSFRAEGSYEQYF
>TRBJ2-4|TRBV5-1|once|TRBD2
TGCGCCAGCAGTGGTTTACCTAGCGGGGGAGCCAAAAACATTCAGTACTTC
CASSGLPSGGAKNIQYF
>TRBJ2-4|TRBV28|few|NA
TGTGCCAGCAGTCTCCCTGAGTATGGCAAAAACATTCAGTACTTC
CASSLPEYGKNIQYF
>TRBJ2-5|TRBV6-2/TRBV6-3|NA|TRBD2
TGTGCCAGCAGGGAGACTAGCGGGACCCAAGAGACCCAGTACTTC
CASRETSGTQETQYF
>TRBJ1-2|TRBV12-3/TRBV12-4|NA|NA
TGTGCCAGCAGTTTAGGGCCCAGGCCAGCATCCTATGGCTACACCTTC
CASSLGPRPASYGYTF
>TRBJ2-1|TRBV7-3|few|TRBD2
TGTGCCAGCAGCTTCGGGACTAGCGTCTACAATGAGCAGTTCTTC
CASSFGTSVYNEQFF
>TRBJ2-7|TRBV5-1|few|NA
TGCGCCAGCAGAAATCTCTCCTACGAGCAGTACTTC
CASRNLSYEQYF
>TRBJ2-1|TRBV20-1|few|TRBD2
TGCAGTGCTAGACCGCCGGGACTAGCGGCAAGGGGTGAGCAGTTCTTC
CSARPPGLAARGEQFF
>TRBJ2-5|TRBV20-1|NA|NA
TGCAGTGCTAGCCCCGCGGGGCAAGCGACCCAGTACTTC
CSASPAGQATQYF
>TRBJ2-3|TRBV7-2|NA|TRBD2
TGTGCCAGCAGCACGGGACTAGCGGAAGTGGCAGATACGCAGTATTTT
CASSTGLAEVADTQYF
>TRBJ2-7|TRBV12-3/TRBV12-4|NA|TRBD1
TGTGCCAGCAGTCACCCGGGACAGGGGGCTAGGTACTTC
CASSHPGQGARYF
>TRBJ2-5|TRBV10-3|few|TRBD1
TGTGCCATCAGTGAAGAGGGGACAGGGAGAGGGAAGACCCAGTACTTC
CAISEEGTGRGKTQYF
>TRBJ2-3|TRBV10-3|NA|TRBD1
TGTGCCATCAGCGGGTTGGGGACAGGAAGGCTCTCAGGCGCAGATACGCAGTATTTT
CAISGLGTGRLSGADTQYF
>TRBJ2-7|TRBV4-3|NA|NA
TGCGCCAGCAGCCAAACGGGGGCGGGCTCCTACGAGCAGTACTTC
CASSQTGAGSYEQYF
>TRBJ2-5|TRBV29-1|NA|NA
TGCAGCGTGATTATGCGGGCGGGGCGGGGGACCCAGTACTTC
CSVIMRAGRGTQYF
>TRBJ2-3|TRBV7-3|NA|NA
TGTGCCAGCAGCTTACTAGCAACGTTCACAGATACGCAGTATTTT
CASSLLATFTDTQYF
>TRBJ1-2|TRBV7-2|few|NA
TGTGCCAGCAGCTTAGATCGGGCCAGGGACTATGGCTACACCTTC
CASSLDRARDYGYTF
>TRBJ2-1|TRBV11-3|few|TRBD2
TGTGCCAGCAGCTTAGACGGGCGGGGGGGCATCAAGCAGTTCTTC
CASSLDGRGGIKQFF
>TRBJ2-7|TRBV12-3/TRBV12-4|few|TRBD2
TGTGCCAGCAGTTCACATAGCGGGGGGGGCACCTCCTACGAGCAGTACTTC
CASSSHSGGGTSYEQYF
>TRBJ1-1|TRBV28|NA|NA
TGTGCCAGCAGTCCGACGGGACGGAGCATTCACACTGAAGCTTTCTTT
CASSPTGRSIHTEAFF
>TRBJ2-7|TRBV20-1|NA|TRBD2
TGCAGTGCTAGAGATCTCAAGGGACTAGCGGGGGGTCTCCGCTACGAGCAGTACTTC
CSARDLKGLAGGLRYEQYF
>TRBJ2-5|TRBV6-5|NA|NA
TGTGCCAGCAGATTAGGTCGAGAGACCCAGTACTTC
CASRLGRETQYF
>TRBJ2-5|TRBV4-3|NA|NA
TGCGCCAGCAGCCTATTGGAGGGGGAAGGGGAGACCCAGTACTTC
CASSLLEGEGETQYF
>TRBJ1-6|TRBV20-1|NA|TRBD1
TGCAGTGCTAGGGCCCTGCACAAGGGGGCAATTGATTCACCCCTCCACTTT
CSARALHKGAIDSPLHF
>TRBJ2-7|TRBV4-3|many|TRBD1
TGCGCCAGCAGCCAAAGCGACAGGGGCTCCTACGAGCAGTACTTC
CASSQSDRGSYEQYF
>TRBJ1-5|TRBV28|NA|NA
TGTGCCAGCAGTTTGGGGCAGGGATACCGTCAGCCCCAGCATTTT
CASSLGQGYRQPQHF
>TRBJ1-5|TRBV7-2|few|NA
TGTGCCAGCAGCTTAACCAGGGATAGCAATCAGCCCCAGCATTTT
CASSLTRDSNQPQHF
>TRBJ2-1|TRBV9|NA|TRBD1
TGTGTCAGCAGCGTAGGGGACAGGGGATACAATGAGCAGTTCTTC
CVSSVGDRGYNEQFF
>TRBJ2-7|TRBV7-2|NA|NA
TGTGCCAGCAGCTTATGGGAGCGGTCTCTGGACTACGAGCAGTACTTC
CASSLWERSLDYEQYF
>TRBJ1-2|TRBV5-1|NA|NA
TGCGCCAGCAGCTTCGACAGCCGAACAAAGACTAATGGCTACACCTTC
CASSFDSRTKTNGYTF
>TRBJ2-1|TRBV11-2|many|NA
TGTGCCAGCAGCTTAGATCCGGGATCGATGTACAATGAGCAGTTCTTC
CASSLDPGSMYNEQFF